This T cell receptor (beta chain) was sequenced during a study of T cell responses to AZD1222 COVID-19 vaccine. Germline loops: CDR1 SGHDT, CDR2 YYEEEE. The V segment lost 4 bases and the J segment 2 bases; nucleotides outside the gene matches: 4. This CDR3 is 16 amino acids long. Profiled with immunoSEQ multiplex PCR; TCRdb holds only in-frame clones, not every one. The table lists about 150,000 clones, under 95% of them singletons. V gene TRBV5-6 combines with J gene TRBJ1-4; 11 bases line up with TRBD1. The clonotype was recovered from an adult who received the AZD1222 COVID-19 vaccine. Material: peripheral blood, obtained 28 days after the second AZD1222 dose. In DNA, the CDR3 is TGTGCCAGCAGCATTCGGGACAGGGGGACTAATGAAAAACTGTTTTTT. It specifies CASSIRDRGTNEKLFF.